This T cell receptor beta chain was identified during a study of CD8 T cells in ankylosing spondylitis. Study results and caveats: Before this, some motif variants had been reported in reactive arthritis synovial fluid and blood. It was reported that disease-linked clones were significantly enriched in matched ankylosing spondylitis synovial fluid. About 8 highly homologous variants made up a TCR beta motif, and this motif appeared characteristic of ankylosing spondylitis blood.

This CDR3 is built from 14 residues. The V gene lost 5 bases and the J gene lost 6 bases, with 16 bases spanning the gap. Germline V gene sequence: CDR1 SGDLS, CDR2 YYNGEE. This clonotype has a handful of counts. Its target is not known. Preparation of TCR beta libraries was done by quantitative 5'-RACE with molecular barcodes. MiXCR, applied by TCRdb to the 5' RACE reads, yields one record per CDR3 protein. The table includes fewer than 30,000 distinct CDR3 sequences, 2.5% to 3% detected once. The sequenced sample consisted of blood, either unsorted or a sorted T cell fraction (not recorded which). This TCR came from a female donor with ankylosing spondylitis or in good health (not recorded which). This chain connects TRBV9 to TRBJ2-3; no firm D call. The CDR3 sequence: CASSGLGLRDTQYF. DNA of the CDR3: TGTGCCAGCAGTGGCTTGGGCTTAAGGGATACGCAGTATTTT.